Below, 15 T cell receptor beta chains from the same sample are listed, as sequenced in a study of cytomegalovirus exposure and HLA in healthy donors. The PCR made use of 60 Vbeta and 13 Jbeta primers. Assay: immunoSEQ multiplex PCR; the TCRdb copy retains only in-frame clones and omits some. The sample carries more than 45,000 clones, approximately 70% recorded once. Sequencing input: PBMCs. The receptors were gathered from a woman aged 60-75 years in good health and CMV-seropositive.

This chain joins TRBV30 and TRBJ1-2, with D possibly being TRBD1 (6 bases). There are 13 residues in the CDR3. V lost 0 bases to trimming and J lost 7 bases, with 12 bases between them. Germline V gene lookup returns CDR1 GTSNPN and CDR2 SVGIG (reference sequence). CDR3 protein: CAWSVQGPGGYTF. The CDR3 bases are TGTGCCTGGAGTGTACAGGGTCCGGGTGGCTACACCTTC.

V gene TRBV6-1 combines with J gene TRBJ1-2; D call uncertain. The V end was cut by 5 bases, the J end by 2 bases, with 6 bases between. The CDR3 runs to 12 residues. Germline values: CDR1 MNHNS, CDR2 SASEGT. CDR3 DNA: TGTGCCAGCAGTCCCTCGAACTATGGCTACACCTTC. It codes for CASSPSNYGYTF.

This CDR3 is CASSLSPDTQYF. CDR3 nucleotide sequence: TGTGCCAGCAGCTTATCTCCAGATACGCAGTATTTT. The rearrangement links TRBV7-3 to TRBJ2-3; D remains ambiguous. CDR1 and CDR2 (germline): SGHTA, FQGTGA. Trimming pared 2 bases from V and 4 bases from J, leaving 4 bases between. The CDR3 is made up of 12 amino acids.

The chain has TRBV11-2 and TRBJ1-5, with D hard to call. This CDR3 has 13 residues. The germline V and J ends were trimmed by 5 bases and 7 bases, with 12 bases remaining between them. In germline, CDR1 is SGHAT, CDR2 FQNNGV. CDR3 coding DNA: TGTGCCAGCAGCCGCGCGATCGGGCAGCCCCAGCATTTT. Encoded protein: CASSRAIGQPQHF.

J is TRBJ1-6 and V is TRBV30; TRBD1 agrees at 7 bases. Germline V gene data show CDR1 as GTSNPN and CDR2 as SVGIG (reference sequence). With V trimmed by 4 bases and J by 8 bases, 5 bases remained unmatched. The CDR3 contains 13 residues. CDR3 protein: CAWNRDSYSPLHF. DNA of the CDR3: TGTGCCTGGAACCGGGACAGCTATTCACCCCTCCACTTT. Complete variable domain (other parts from reference TRBV30 and TRBJ1-6): SQTIHQWPATLVQPVGSPLSLECTVEGTSNPNLYWYRQAAGRGLQLLFYSVGIGQISSEVPQNLSASRPQDRQFILSSKKLLLSDSGFYLCAWNRDSYSPLHFGNGTRLTVT.

The chain links TRBV9 to TRBJ2-3; D ambiguous. Looked up from germline, CDR1 is SGDLS and CDR2 is YYNGEE. The CDR3 runs 13 residues. The V gene lost 1 base and the J gene lost 6 bases, with 9 bases spanning the gap. CDR3 in amino acids: CASSVRTEDTQYF. DNA for the CDR3: TGTGCCAGCAGCGTAAGAACTGAGGATACGCAGTATTTT.

The chain has TRBV19 and TRBJ2-7, with D maybe TRBD1 (6 bases). The CDR3 sequence is 13 residues long. Germline lookup yields CDR1 LNHDA and CDR2 SQIVND (reference sequence). Deletions cut 5 bases from V and 1 base from J, with 9 bases between. The chain's CDR3 is CASSEQGSYEQYF. DNA of the CDR3: TGTGCCAGTAGTGAGCAGGGGTCCTACGAGCAGTACTTC.

CDR3 bases: TGTGCCAGCAGCCAGACTAGCGGGGGGGGTCAGACCCAGTACTTC. Protein: CASSQTSGGGQTQYF. The rearrangement links TRBV7-9 to TRBJ2-5; 14 positions match TRBD2. Germline values: CDR1 SEHNR, CDR2 FQNEAQ (reference sequence). V dropped 5 bases and J dropped 6; count of bases not matched to a gene: 5. This CDR3 is built from 15 residues. The whole variable domain, filled in from reference TRBV7-9 and TRBJ2-5, reads DTGVSQNPRHKITKRGQNVTFRCDPISEHNRLYWYRQTLGQGPEFLTYFQNEAQLEKSRLLSDRFSAERPKGSFSTLEIQRTEQGDSAMYLCASSQTSGGGQTQYFGPGTRLLVL.

The genes are TRBV11-2 and TRBJ2-3; a weak D match, TRBD2 (6 bases). This CDR3 region has 13 residues. The germline CDR1 and CDR2 sequences are SGHAT and FQNNGV. Trimming cost V 0 bases and J 6 bases, with 7 bases left between them. The CDR3 coding sequence is TGTGCCAGCAGCTTAGATCGGGGGGATACGCAGTATTTT. As protein: CASSLDRGDTQYF.

Regarding this clone: At one of its ends the junction is not consistent with the germline gene, which may arise from a read error. The V and J genes are TRBV7-9 and TRBJ1-4, with 9 bases lining up with TRBD1. In germline, CDR1 is SEHNR, CDR2 FQNEAQ (reference sequence). This CDR3 is built from 14 residues. The CDR3 region is CSSSFRDRDEKLFF. The CDR3 DNA reads TGTTCCAGCAGCTTTCGGGACAGGGATGAAAAACTGTTTTTT.

The CDR3 protein is CASSSNQGQGSSYSYEQYF. CDR3 bases: TGTGCCAGCAGCTCAAACCAGGGACAGGGGTCCTCTTACTCCTACGAGCAGTACTTC. The chain couples TRBV7-9 to TRBJ2-7; 10 bases agree with TRBD1. The CDR3 runs 19 residues. The germline V gene encodes CDR1 SEHNR and CDR2 FQNEAQ (reference sequence). The trim removed 4 bases at V and 0 bases at J, leaving 15 bases unmatched.

The V call is TRBV10-3, the J call TRBJ1-2; 9 nucleotides agree with TRBD1. The CDR3 has 15 residues. The germline V gene has CDR1 ENHRY and CDR2 SYGVKD. With V trimmed by 8 bases and J by 3 bases, 10 bases remained unmatched. The CDR3 region is CAIRTGDVGDYGYTF. Here the CDR3 DNA reads TGTGCCATCCGGACAGGGGATGTTGGGGACTATGGCTACACCTTC.

The chain carries TRBV18 and TRBJ1-1; D is unclear. The V gene lost 0 bases and the J gene lost 3 bases, with 8 bases spanning the gap. Germline V gene data show CDR1 as KGHSH and CDR2 as LQKENI. This CDR3 has 14 amino acids. The CDR3 loop is CASSPPLTYTEAFF. CDR3 DNA: TGTGCCAGCTCACCACCTCTCACTTACACTGAAGCTTTCTTT.

The chain couples TRBV4-3 to TRBJ2-7, with unresolved D. V shed 0 bases and J shed 3 bases, with 12 bases lying between them. CDR3 length: 15 amino acids. Per the germline V gene, CDR1 is LGHNA and CDR2 is YSLEER. The DNA of the CDR3 is TGCGCCAGCAGCCAAGATCGGCAGGCTTACTACGAGCAGTACTTC. It yields the protein CASSQDRQAYYEQYF.

The genes are TRBV6-5 and TRBJ1-1, with TRBD1 matching over 8 bases. Germline trimming cut 4 bases from V and 10 bases from J; bases unmatched to any gene: 5. Germline V CDR1 and CDR2: MNHEY, SVGAGI. There are 12 residues in the CDR3. The CDR3 DNA reads TGTGCCAGCAGTTCAGGACAGGGCAGAGCTTTCTTT. Protein: CASSSGQGRAFF.